This TCR beta chain was identified in a study of blood T cell repertoires in COVID-19. Overall study context: Donors in the United States, Italy and Spain gave samples during acute or convalescent COVID-19. From T cells, B-cell-depleted T cells, or PBMCs came the material, which was cDNA or gDNA.

Seattle's cohort entered during active infection and was followed longitudinally. Original processing methods: Reference gene primer amplification gave nucleated cell count estimates. Profiling relied on immunoSEQ multiplex PCR, and the TCRdb table lists in-frame clones only, not all of them. The V and J calls and clone size come from that table; D and trimming were worked out from the DNA. The sample shows some 180,000 clones, 79% of them seen only once. V was trimmed by 0 bases and J by 0 bases, leaving 12 bases between them. The germline CDR1 and CDR2 sequences are SGHRS and YFSETQ. This CDR3 is built from 16 residues.

Sequencing was done on a sample of peripheral blood. This chain connects TRBV5-1 to TRBJ1-1; possibly TRBD1 for D (5 bases). The sequence was collected from a woman aged 40 to 55 with COVID-19, enrolled during active disease. The chain's CDR3 is CASSLVAGPLNTEAFF. The CDR3 nucleotides read TGCGCCAGCAGCTTGGTGGCGGGACCCCTGAACACTGAAGCTTTCTTT.